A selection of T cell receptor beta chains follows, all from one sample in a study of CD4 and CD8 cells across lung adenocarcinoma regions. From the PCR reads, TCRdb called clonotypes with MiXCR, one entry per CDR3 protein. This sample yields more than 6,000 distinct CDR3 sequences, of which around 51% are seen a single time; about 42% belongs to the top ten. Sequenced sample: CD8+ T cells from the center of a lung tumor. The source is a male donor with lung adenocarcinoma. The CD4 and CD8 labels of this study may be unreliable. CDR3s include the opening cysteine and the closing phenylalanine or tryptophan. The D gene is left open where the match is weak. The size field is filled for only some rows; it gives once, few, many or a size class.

CASSDSPGGVNTQYF | TGTGCCAGCAGTGATTCGCCAGGGGGCGTGAATACGCAGTATTTT | TRBD1 | TRBJ2-3 | TRBV25-1 | . | 15
CASIKGDEQFF | TGTGCCAGCATTAAGGGCGATGAGCAGTTCTTC | . | TRBJ2-1 | TRBV6-5 | . | 11
CSASHSGRPGNEQFF | TGCAGTGCTAGCCACTCGGGGAGGCCCGGCAATGAGCAGTTCTTC | . | TRBJ2-1 | TRBV20-1 | . | 15
CASRGSGARDTTEQFF | TGTGCCAGCAGGGGATCCGGGGCTAGGGACACTACTGAGCAGTTCTTC | . | TRBJ2-1 | TRBV6-1 | . | 16
CASSESHGGEDYGYTF | TGCGCCAGCAGTGAGTCTCACGGGGGTGAGGACTATGGCTACACCTTC | . | TRBJ1-2 | TRBV10-2 | few | 16
CASSQDSGVGRGVSNEQFF | TGCGCCAGCAGCCAAGATTCCGGGGTGGGGAGGGGAGTTAGCAATGAGCAGTTCTTC | TRBD2 | TRBJ2-1 | TRBV4-1 | . | 19
CARRYGGQNPETQYF | TGTGCCAGGAGGTACGGGGGGCAGAACCCAGAGACGCAGTACTTC | . | TRBJ2-4 | TRBV6-5 | . | 15
CASSYSGLAAKNIQYF | TGTGCCAGCAGTTACTCGGGGCTAGCAGCCAAAAACATTCAGTACTTC | . | TRBJ2-4 | TRBV6-5 | . | 16
CASFSGSANTDEQFF | TGTGCCAGCTTTAGCGGGAGTGCGAACACAGATGAGCAGTTTTTT | TRBD2 | TRBJ2-2 | TRBV6-1 | . | 15
CASSSGQGGPYEQYF | TGTGCCAGCAGTTCAGGACAGGGGGGACCCTACGAGCAGTACTTC | TRBD1 | TRBJ2-7 | TRBV6-2/TRBV6-3 | . | 15
CASSEAQVAVSQETQYF | TGTGCCAGCAGTGAAGCGCAGGTAGCGGTGAGCCAAGAGACCCAGTACTTC | . | TRBJ2-5 | TRBV6-1 | . | 17
CASSSSHPGQGWEQFF | TGTGCCAGCAGCTCCAGCCACCCGGGACAGGGTTGGGAGCAGTTCTTC | TRBD1 | TRBJ2-1 | TRBV7-3 | . | 16
CASSEIGTSGRATDTQYF | TGTGCCAGCAGTGAAATCGGGACTAGCGGGAGGGCTACAGATACGCAGTATTTT | TRBD2 | TRBJ2-3 | TRBV6-1 | medium-sized | 18
CAWSEVVEKLFF | TGTGCCTGGAGTGAAGTCGTTGAAAAACTGTTTTTT | . | TRBJ1-4 | TRBV30 | . | 12
CASSPFFTVDEQFF | TGTGCCAGCAGCCCTTTTTTTACTGTGGATGAGCAGTTCTTC | . | TRBJ2-1 | TRBV9 | . | 14
CASRGAGGGDEETQYF | TGTGCCAGCAGGGGGGCGGGGGGCGGGGACGAAGAGACGCAGTACTTC | TRBD2 | TRBJ2-5 | TRBV6-1 | . | 16
CASSGLAGGQETQYF | TGCGCCAGCAGTGGACTAGCGGGAGGGCAAGAGACCCAGTACTTC | TRBD2 | TRBJ2-5 | TRBV10-1 | . | 15
CASSRGRDETQYF | TGTGCCAGCAGCAGGGGGCGCGATGAGACCCAGTACTTC | TRBD1 | TRBJ2-5 | TRBV6-2/TRBV6-3 | . | 13
CASSLPAGTGWYEQYF | TGTGCCAGCAGTTTGCCCGCCGGTACAGGGTGGTACGAGCAGTACTTC | . | TRBJ2-7 | TRBV6-5 | . | 16
CAGSQGVSNDTQYF | TGCGCGGGCAGCCAGGGCGTGAGCAACGATACGCAGTATTTT | . | TRBJ2-3 | TRBV10-1 | . | 14
CASSLFIGVALSNNEQYF | TGTGCCAGCAGTTTATTTATAGGGGTAGCGCTCAGCAACAATGAGCAGTACTTC | . | TRBJ2-7 | TRBV12-3/TRBV12-4 | . | 18
CASSSATGRSYNEQYF | TGTGCCAGCAGTTCAGCGACAGGGCGCTCCTACAATGAGCAGTACTTC | TRBD1 | TRBJ2-7 | TRBV11-3 | many | 16
CASSSRLAGGKNTQYF | TGTGCCAGCAGTTCACGACTAGCGGGAGGCAAAAATACTCAGTACTTC | TRBD2 | TRBJ2-4 | TRBV27 | . | 16
CASSSESGQPQHF | TGTGCCAGCAGTAGCGAGAGTGGTCAGCCCCAGCATTTT | . | TRBJ1-5 | TRBV6-1 | . | 13
CASSEESRGTDTQYF | TGTGCCAGCAGTGAAGAATCGCGCGGCACAGATACGCAGTATTTT | . | TRBJ2-3 | TRBV6-1 | . | 15
CVAGAGERGNEQYF | TGTGTAGCCGGCGCGGGGGAGAGGGGGAATGAGCAGTACTTC | . | TRBJ2-7 | TRBV10-3 | . | 14
CASNAEGFQYF | TGTGCCAGCAACGCCGAGGGGTTTCAGTACTTC | . | TRBJ2-4 | TRBV6-1 | . | 11
CANSGNGVSGDEQYF | TGTGCCAACTCCGGGAATGGCGTGAGCGGGGATGAGCAGTATTTC | TRBD2 | TRBJ2-3 | TRBV10-3 | . | 15
CARSELAGGNSPLHF | TGTGCCAGAAGTGAATTGGCAGGGGGCAATTCACCCCTCCACTTT | TRBD1 | TRBJ1-6 | TRBV6-1 | few | 15
CASTGTGQETQYF | TGTGCCAGCACAGGGACAGGGCAAGAGACCCAGTACTTC | TRBD1 | TRBJ2-5 | TRBV6-1 | . | 13
CAGLQAGSTDTQYF | TGCGCGGGCCTACAGGCTGGGAGCACAGATACGCAGTACTTT | . | TRBJ2-3 | TRBV10-1 | . | 14
CASSRAGSNTGAQYF | TGTGCCAGCAGTCGAGCGGGAAGTAACACCGGGGCGCAGTATTTT | TRBD2 | TRBJ2-3 | TRBV6-1 | . | 15
CASSYQRLASNEQFF | TGTGCCAGCAGTTACCAAAGACTAGCTTCCAATGAGCAGTTCTTC | TRBD2 | TRBJ2-1 | TRBV6-5 | once | 15
CASGEPGARDQDTQYF | TGTGCCAGCGGTGAGCCGGGGGCCCGGGACCAAGATACGCAGTATTTC | . | TRBJ2-3 | TRBV6-1 | . | 16
CAAEGLPSGRGTQYF | TGTGCCGCAGAGGGGCTTCCCTCGGGAAGAGGGACCCAGTACTTC | . | TRBJ2-5 | TRBV6-1 | . | 15
CASRGRGWETQFF | TGTGCCAGCAGGGGGAGGGGCTGGGAGACGCAGTTCTTC | TRBD2 | TRBJ2-1 | TRBV27 | . | 13
CASTRGVARGYGYTF | TGTGCCAGCACCCGGGGGGTGGCGCGGGGCTATGGCTACACCTTC | . | TRBJ1-2 | TRBV6-1 | few | 15
CASSYLLAGVDNEQFF | TGTGCCAGCAGTTACCTCCTAGCGGGAGTTGACAATGAGCAGTTCTTC | TRBD2 | TRBJ2-1 | TRBV6-5 | few | 16
CALGFSGGNTGKLFF | TGTGCCCTGGGCTTCAGTGGCGGGAACACAGGTAAGCTGTTTTTT | . | TRBJ2-2 | TRBV27 | . | 15
CASRSNRDRTRPQHF | TGTGCCAGCAGAAGCAACCGGGACAGGACTCGGCCCCAGCATTTT | TRBD1 | TRBJ1-5 | TRBV27 | . | 15
CASSDRQWRGGFNEQFF | TGTGCCAGCAGTGACCGACAGTGGCGGGGGGGCTTTAATGAGCAGTTCTTC | TRBD2 | TRBJ2-1 | TRBV6-1 | . | 17
CASSWDRGQYEQYF | TGTGCCAGCAGCTGGGACAGGGGGCAATACGAGCAGTACTTC | TRBD1 | TRBJ2-7 | TRBV7-2 | . | 14
CAGSGGRDWETQYF | TGTGCGGGCAGCGGGGGCCGAGACTGGGAGACCCAGTACTTT | TRBD2 | TRBJ2-5 | TRBV6-1 | . | 14
CASSRTSFNTGELFF | TGTGCCAGCAGTCGGACTAGTTTCAACACCGGGGAGCTGTTTTTT | TRBD2 | TRBJ2-2 | TRBV6-1 | medium-sized | 15